This passage covers 25 T cell receptor beta chains from one sample sequenced in a study of T-cell memory formation after mild COVID-19. Each CDR3 protein is one row after TCRdb ran MiXCR on the 5' RACE reads. The top ten hold 25% to 30% of the sample, which has roughly 100,000 distinct CDR3 sequences, about 17% seen once. The material sequenced was PBMCs or a T cell subset sorted from them (not recorded which). Every receptor here comes from an adult woman who had mild COVID-19 (a few samples of this study predate the infection). Cell type and time point are not known.

This clonotype was seen only a few times. The CDR3 spells CASSDWVDTEAFF. CDR3 sequence (DNA): TGTGCCAGCAGTGACTGGGTGGACACTGAAGCTTTCTTT. The chain employs TRBV6-1 and TRBJ1-1; no firm D call. Trimming removed 3 bases at V and 3 bases at J, with 8 bases between. The germline V gene encodes CDR1 MNHNS and CDR2 SASEGT. The length of the CDR3 is 13 residues.

The chain uses TRBV3-1 and TRBJ2-7; 12 bases map to TRBD2. Looked up from germline, CDR1 is LGHDT and CDR2 is YNNKEL (reference sequence). With 4 bases clipped from V and 4 bases from J, the junction kept 8 bases outside the gene matches. The CDR3 runs 16 residues. This chain's CDR3 is CASSPAGLAGDYEQYF. The DNA for the CDR3 is TGTGCCAGCAGCCCCGCGGGACTAGCGGGTGATTACGAGCAGTACTTC.

V is TRBV28 and J is TRBJ2-3; D uncertain. V lost 3 bases to trimming and J lost 2 bases, with 15 bases between them. The germline gives CDR1 MDHEN, CDR2 SYDVKM. The CDR3 covers 16 residues. The CDR3 DNA reads TGTGCCAGCAGTTTTCCCAAGGGCAGAATCACAGATACGCAGTATTTT. It specifies CASSFPKGRITDTQYF.

Only a few counts were recorded for this clonotype. The chain couples TRBV29-1 to TRBJ1-1, with TRBD1 identical over 9 bases. CDR3 length: 14 residues. V shed 5 bases and J 1 base; nucleotides not matched to a gene: 5. Looked up from germline, CDR1 is SQVTM and CDR2 is ANQGSEA. Here the CDR3 reads CSVPSGQGNTEAFF. The CDR3, as DNA: TGCAGCGTTCCATCGGGACAGGGGAACACTGAAGCTTTCTTT.

The chain combines TRBV24-1 with TRBJ2-3, with 8 bases identical to TRBD2. Trimming cost V 4 bases and J 4 bases; bases outside gene matches: 6. The CDR3 spans 15 residues. Germline V gene sequence: CDR1 KGHDR, CDR2 SFDVKD. The CDR3 loop is CATSEKAGVADTQYF. The CDR3 nucleotides read TGTGCCACCAGTGAAAAAGCGGGAGTGGCAGATACGCAGTATTTT.

This clonotype showed up just a few times. V usage is TRBV11-2 and J usage is TRBJ2-3; 9 nucleotides align to TRBD2. Trimming at V came to 1 base and at J to 6 bases, leaving 8 bases not matched to a gene. This CDR3 has 16 amino acids. Germline V gene data show CDR1 as SGHAT and CDR2 as FQNNGV. The CDR3 DNA sequence: TGTGCCAGCAGCTTAGCGGGGCGGGGGGGCTATGATACGCAGTATTTT. Amino acids: CASSLAGRGGYDTQYF.

The chain is built from TRBV9 and TRBJ2-3, with 9 bases that match TRBD2. CDR3 length equals 16 residues. The V gene's germline CDR1 is SGDLS and CDR2 YYNGEE. V trimming: 4 bases; J trimming: 1 base; junction bases outside the gene matches: 7. CDR3 region: CASSLSASGGTDTQYF. The CDR3, as DNA: TGTGCCAGCAGCCTTAGCGCTAGCGGGGGCACAGATACGCAGTATTTT. Full variable domain (outside the CDR3, taken from reference TRBV9 and TRBJ2-3): DSGVTQTPKHLITATGQRVTLRCSPRSGDLSVYWYQQSLDQGLQFLIQYYNGEERAKGNILERFSAQQFPDLHSELNLSSLELGDSALYFCASSLSASGGTDTQYFGPGTRLTVL.

This clonotype turned up a few times. The chain employs TRBV7-9 and TRBJ2-7, with TRBD2 matching over 7 bases. The CDR3 is 15 residues long. V gave up 5 bases and J gave up 2 bases; unmatched junction bases: 9. CDR1 is SEHNR and CDR2 is FQNEAQ in the germline V gene (reference sequence). CDR3 coding DNA: TGTGCCAGCAGCCAGTCCGGGGGGACCACCTACGAGCAGTACTTC. Translation: CASSQSGGTTYEQYF.

The chain combines TRBV5-1 with TRBJ1-2; no definite D call. Germline values: CDR1 SGHRS, CDR2 YFSETQ. Trimming removed 5 bases from V and 8 bases from J, with 19 bases in between. The CDR3 extends over 14 amino acids. DNA for the CDR3: TGCGCCAGCAGTTGGCGTCCCGCAAGTCGGGGCTACACCTTC. Protein sequence: CASSWRPASRGYTF.

V and J are TRBV5-1 and TRBJ2-7, with no clear D. The CDR3 consists of 12 residues. Germline V gives CDR1 SGHRS, CDR2 YFSETQ. With 5 bases removed from V and 1 base from J, the gap between germline ends came to 7 bases. CDR3 in DNA: TGCGCCAGCAGGGGTGGATCCTACGAGCAGTACTTC. Translated: CASRGGSYEQYF.

V and J are TRBV5-1 and TRBJ2-1; D call uncertain. The length of the CDR3 is 12 residues. The ends were cut back, 1 base at V and 7 bases at J, with 6 bases in the middle. Germline loops: CDR1 SGHRS, CDR2 YFSETQ. CDR3 in DNA: TGCGCCAGCAGCTTGTATAGTAATGAGCAGTTCTTC. This codes for CASSLYSNEQFF.

This clonotype turned up a few times. The chain is built from TRBV6-5 and TRBJ2-1, with D perhaps TRBD2 (6 bases). V gave up 8 bases and J gave up 5 bases, with 13 bases separating them. This CDR3 region has 13 residues. CDR1 and CDR2 (germline): MNHEY, SVGAGI. The CDR3 DNA is TGTGCCAGCCGGGAGCCAGAAGACAATGAGCAGTTCTTC. This translates into CASREPEDNEQFF.

The chain carries TRBV7-3 and TRBJ1-1, with D unclear. Germline-derived CDR1 and CDR2 are SGHTA and FQGTGA. This CDR3 contains 16 residues. Trimming took off 6 bases at V and 0 bases at J, with 17 bases between the two ends. The DNA of the CDR3 is TGTGCCAGCAGTTCCTTGAGTCCGGTGTTGAACACTGAAGCTTTCTTT. Residues: CASSSLSPVLNTEAFF.

This clonotype has more than one count but fewer than ten. J is TRBJ2-2 and V is TRBV5-6, with a possible D match to TRBD2 (5 bases). The germline V gene has CDR1 SGHDT and CDR2 YYEEEE. The CDR3 runs 16 residues. Trimming shortened V by 0 bases and J by 6 bases, and 15 bases separated the two germline ends. CDR3 DNA: TGTGCCAGCAGCTTGGGGGAAAACCTACTAGCCGGGGAGCTGTTTTTT. Its protein is CASSLGENLLAGELFF.

This chain joins TRBV27 and TRBJ2-3; 9 nucleotides align to TRBD1. The trim removed 4 bases at V and 10 bases at J, leaving 6 bases unmatched. The CDR3 consists of 13 residues. Germline values: CDR1 MNHEY, CDR2 SMNVEV (reference sequence). The CDR3 nucleotides read TGTGCCAGCAGTTATGGGACAGGGAGTGCGCAGTATTTT. Translating gives CASSYGTGSAQYF.

Remarks on this clonotype: Since the CDR3 does not end with the conserved phenylalanine or tryptophan, this likely comes from a read error. The CDR3 DNA reads as TGTGCCACCAGTGATTTGGGACACCCCTACGAGCAGTACCTC. Translation: CATSDLGHPYEQYL. The rearrangement links TRBV24-1 to TRBJ2-7, with a tentative D call TRBD1 (5 bases). CDR3 size: 14 residues. The V end lost 0 bases, the J end lost 2 bases, and 7 bases lay between the germline ends. Germline V gene sequence: CDR1 KGHDR, CDR2 SFDVKD.

This clonotype came up many times. The rearrangement links TRBV29-1 to TRBJ1-5, with TRBD1 matching 8 bases. The trim removed 7 bases at V and 2 bases at J, leaving 7 bases unmatched. Germline V gene lookup returns CDR1 SQVTM and CDR2 ANQGSEA. The CDR3 sequence is 14 residues long. CDR3 sequence (DNA): TGCAGCGCTAGGACAGGGAGACGCAATCAGCCCCAGCATTTT. This translates into CSARTGRRNQPQHF.

Details on this clonotype: A read error may be the cause here, since a much bigger clone is one base away. The gene calls are TRBV18 and TRBJ2-7; D not certain. Germline V gene data show CDR1 as KGHSH and CDR2 as LQKENI. The CDR3 sequence is 13 residues long. This CDR3 reads CASSPPSQYEKYF. The CDR3 DNA reads as TGTGCCAGCTCACCCCCCAGTCAGTACGAGAAGTACTTC.

This clonotype appeared once. V is TRBV5-6 and J is TRBJ2-5; possibly TRBD2 for D (6 bases). This CDR3 comprises 13 residues. Trimming stripped 5 bases from V and 5 bases from J, with 13 bases between. Per germline, CDR1 SGHDT and CDR2 YYEEEE. CDR3 sequence: CASRLGGGETQYF. The CDR3 DNA reads TGTGCCAGCAGACTCGGGGGTGGGGAGACCCAGTACTTC.

This chain connects TRBV7-9 to TRBJ2-1; D is possibly TRBD2 (6 bases). The germline V gene encodes CDR1 SEHNR and CDR2 FQNEAQ (reference sequence). Trimming removed 5 bases from V and 5 bases from J, with 16 bases in between. The CDR3 runs 15 residues. As DNA, the CDR3 is TGTGCCAGCAGCCCGCACACCGGGAGCCACAATGAGCAGTTCTTC. Its protein is CASSPHTGSHNEQFF.

This clonotype was seen a few times. The genes are TRBV10-3 and TRBJ2-2; 9 positions agree with TRBD1. J lost 5 bases, V lost 4 bases, and 8 bases had no gene match. The CDR3 runs 16 residues. CDR1 and CDR2 (germline): ENHRY, SYGVKD. CDR3 nucleotide sequence: TGTGCCATCAGTGGATTACAGGGGGCGGAGACCGGGGAGCTGTTTTTT. Protein: CAISGLQGAETGELFF.

This sequence joins TRBV9 and TRBJ1-4; 8 nucleotides match TRBD1. CDR1 SGDLS and CDR2 YYNGEE come from the germline V gene. The J segment lost 4 bases and the V segment lost 4 bases, leaving 6 bases of the junction unmatched. The CDR3 length is 15 residues. CDR3 DNA: TGTGCCAGCAGCCCCAGGGGGCGGGTTAATGAAAAACTGTTTTTT. It codes for CASSPRGRVNEKLFF.

The rearrangement uses TRBV27 and TRBJ2-1, with TRBD1 matching over 7 bases. V trimming: 4 bases; J trimming: 4 bases; junction bases outside the gene matches: 10. The CDR3 sequence is 16 residues long. The V gene's germline CDR1 is MNHEY and CDR2 SMNVEV (reference sequence). The CDR3 loop is CASSSGTAGGYNEQFF. The CDR3 coding sequence is TGTGCCAGCAGTTCGGGGACGGCAGGGGGATACAATGAGCAGTTCTTC.

CDR3 sequence reads: CASSEGLAGITGELFF. In nucleotides, the CDR3 is TGTGCCAGCAGCGAGGGACTAGCGGGGATCACCGGGGAGCTGTTTTTT. V and J are TRBV9 and TRBJ2-2, with 13 bases identical to TRBD2. CDR1 is SGDLS and CDR2 is YYNGEE in the germline V gene. The ends lost 3 bases at V and 4 bases at J; junction bases unmatched: 3. The CDR3 length is 16 residues.

The V gene is TRBV4-1, the J gene TRBJ2-1; TRBD1 agrees at 9 bases. The CDR3 consists of 13 residues. Germline V CDR1 and CDR2: MGHRA, YSYEKL. The trim removed 3 bases at V and 9 bases at J, leaving 3 bases unmatched. This chain's CDR3 is CASSQDRGGEQFF. In DNA form, the CDR3 reads TGCGCCAGCAGCCAGGACAGGGGCGGTGAGCAGTTCTTC.